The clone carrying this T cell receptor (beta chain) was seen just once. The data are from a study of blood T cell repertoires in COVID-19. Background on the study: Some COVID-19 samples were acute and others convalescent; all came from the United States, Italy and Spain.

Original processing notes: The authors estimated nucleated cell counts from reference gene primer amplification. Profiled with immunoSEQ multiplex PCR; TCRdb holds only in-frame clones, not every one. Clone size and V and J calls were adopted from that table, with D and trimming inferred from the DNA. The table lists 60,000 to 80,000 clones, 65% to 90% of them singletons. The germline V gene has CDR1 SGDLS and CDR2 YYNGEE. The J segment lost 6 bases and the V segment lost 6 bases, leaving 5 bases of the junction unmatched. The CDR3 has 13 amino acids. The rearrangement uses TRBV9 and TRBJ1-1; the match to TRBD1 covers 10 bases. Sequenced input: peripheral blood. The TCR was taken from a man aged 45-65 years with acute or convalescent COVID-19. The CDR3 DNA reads TGTGCCAGCAAAGGGACAGGGGTGGCTGAAGCTTTCTTT. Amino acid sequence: CASKGTGVAEAFF. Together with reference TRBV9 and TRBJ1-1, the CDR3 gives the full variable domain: DSGVTQTPKHLITATGQRVTLRCSPRSGDLSVYWYQQSLDQGLQFLIQYYNGEERAKGNILERFSAQQFPDLHSELNLSSLELGDSALYFCASKGTGVAEAFFGQGTRLTVV.